This T cell receptor beta chain was recorded in a study of OX40 agonist ivuxolimab in advanced cancers. Describing the broader study: Ivuxolimab was a fully human IgG2 agonistic monoclonal antibody targeting the costimulatory receptor OX40 (CD134). Intravenous ivuxolimab was administered to patients every 2 weeks at six dose levels: 0.01, 0.1, 0.3, 1.5, 3 and 10 mg/kg. Of the approximately 50 patients in dose escalation, around 19 had hepatocellular carcinoma, some 15 had melanoma, 9 had renal cell carcinoma and 9 had head and neck cancer. In the dose-escalation cohort, around 80% of patients were male, and the mean age was 60 years with a range of roughly 23 to 79. Prior anti-PD-1, anti-PD-L1 or anti-CTLA-4 therapy was permitted, and checkpoint inhibitors had been received by roughly 42% of dose-escalation patients. Partial responses were achieved by three dose-escalation patients, of whom one had hepatocellular carcinoma and two had cutaneous melanoma. The point of sequencing TCRbeta in the periphery was to test whether ivuxolimab changed TCR sequence diversity and drove clonal T-cell expansion. The monotherapy dose-escalation portion (N ≈ 52 patients) of the phase I ivuxolimab trial is reported in the paper. Here is what the overall study found, with its caveats: Low levels of normalized T-cell clonal expansion were also shown by some nonresponding patients. Antigen specificity was not determined for the clonally expanded peripheral T cells. After ivuxolimab, more expanded clones were found on average in CD8+ T cells than in CD4+ T cells. Clonal expansion of both CD4+ and CD8+ blood T cells was observed from baseline to week 6 at doses 0.1 to 3.0 mg/kg. Partial responders in the 0.1-3.0 mg/kg groups had among the lowest normalized peripheral clonal expansion, especially among CD8+ T cells.

Regarding this clone: Which antigen it targets is not known. No base quality values were provided; no much bigger clone lies one nucleotide off.

Patients with a history of autoimmune disease or receiving systemic immunosuppression were excluded from the trial. Peripheral blood for TCR sequencing was collected from all dose cohorts at baseline, on cycle 4 day 1, and on cycle 7 day 1. The samples were drawn from a first-in-human, open-label, multicenter phase I dose-escalation trial of ivuxolimab. Adults with locally advanced or metastatic melanoma, renal cell carcinoma, hepatocellular carcinoma or head and neck squamous cell carcinoma were enrolled in the trial. Before TCR sequencing, CD4+ T cells and CD8+ T cells from peripheral blood were sorted into separate populations. To sequence the TCRbeta CDR3 region, genomic DNA was isolated from the sorted cells. The immunoSEQ Assay was used to sequence the TCRbeta CDR3 regions. The table was pulled from immuneACCESS by TCRdb, which kept in-frame rearrangements only. Such tables lose some clones; where checked, under half of the loss comes from unresolved V genes, and the rest has no known cause. This sample holds tens of thousands of clones; approximately 89% were observed only once. The ten most abundant clones make up around 12% of the sample.

Based on the germline V gene, the CDR1 and CDR2 sequences are SGDLS and YYNGEE. V is shortened by 1 base, J by 6 bases, and the region joining them spans 8 bases. From the cysteine up to the phenylalanine, the CDR3 has a length of 14 residues. Of all the DNA, just the CDR3 is kept, 42 bases in frame from base 1. Sample: CD4+ or CD8+ T cells sorted from blood, taken in a trial of the OX40 agonist ivuxolimab. The V and J genes are TRBV9 and TRBJ1-6; the D gene cannot be resolved reliably. The clonotype was recovered from an adult with an advanced solid tumor such as melanoma, head and neck, liver or kidney cancer. The nucleotide sequence reads TGTGCCAGCAGCGTAAGACAAACTAATTCACCCCTCCACTTT. This codes for CASSVRQTNSPLHF.